This paragraph covers one T cell receptor beta chain sequence. The repertoire was sequenced with immunoSEQ multiplex PCR; TCRdb's copy has only in-frame clones and lacks some. The sample contains 300,000 or so clones, about nine tenths of which appear only once. Germline CDR1 SGHVS, CDR2 FNYEAQ. The CDR3 length is 14 residues. With 5 bases clipped from V and 0 bases from J, the junction kept 3 bases outside the gene matches. Membership in each cohort depended on participant-reported clinical history. Within the 2 weeks before study entry, each person in the exposed group met a COVID-19 case. These data come from a study of blood T cell repertoires in COVID-19. Overall study context: T cells, B-cell-depleted T cells, or PBMCs supplied cDNA or gDNA.

Sequenced material: PBMCs or T cells enriched from blood (not recorded which). V and J are TRBV7-6 and TRBJ1-1; 7 bases line up with TRBD1. The receptor was derived from a woman between 50 and 59 years old who had been exposed to COVID-19. For the CDR3, the DNA is TGTGCCAGCAGCGAAGGACAGGTGAACACTGAAGCTTTCTTT. Translating it yields CASSEGQVNTEAFF.